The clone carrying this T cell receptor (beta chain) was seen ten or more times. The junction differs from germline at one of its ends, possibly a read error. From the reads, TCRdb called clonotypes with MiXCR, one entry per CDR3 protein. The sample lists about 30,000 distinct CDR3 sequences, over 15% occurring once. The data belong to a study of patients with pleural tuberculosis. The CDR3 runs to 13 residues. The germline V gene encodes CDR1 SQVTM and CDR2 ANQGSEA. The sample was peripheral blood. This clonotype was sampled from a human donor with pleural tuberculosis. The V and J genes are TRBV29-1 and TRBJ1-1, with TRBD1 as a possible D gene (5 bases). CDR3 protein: CSVEGQGNTEAFF. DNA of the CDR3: TGCAGCGTGGAAGGGCAGGGGAACACTGAAGCTTTCTTT.